Presented here are 16 T cell receptor beta chains from one specimen sequenced in a study of T cell repertoires in cytomegalovirus infection. One entry per CDR3 protein results from TCRdb running MiXCR on the reads. Of some 220,000 distinct CDR3 sequences detected, approximately 7% appear once; the ten largest clones hold less than 7.5%. The sequencing sample was made of PBMCs. The source of these receptors is a human donor in good health (CMV status not recorded). Some clones in this sample may be carry-over from other donors' samples.

This clonotype was counted only a few times. This rearrangement joins TRBV20-1 to TRBJ2-7; possibly TRBD1 or TRBD2 for D (7 bases each). Germline CDR1 is DFQATT and CDR2 is SNEGSKA (reference sequence). The CDR3 runs to 15 residues. With 5 bases removed from V and 4 bases from J, the gap between germline ends came to 21 bases. This CDR3 is CSAQGEGLLGYEQYF. CDR3 DNA: TGCAGTGCTCAGGGGGAGGGGCTCCTCGGTTACGAGCAGTACTTC.

Comments on this clonotype: A much larger clone is a single base away; this may be a read error. In nucleotides, the CDR3 is TGTGCCAGCATCCGAGAGAACTCCGGGGAGCTGTTTTTT. It is translated as CASIRENSGELFF. The chain couples TRBV2 to TRBJ2-2, with D unclear. The CDR3 extends over 13 amino acids. From germline, CDR1 is SNHLY and CDR2 FYNNEI. The variable domain in full, completed from reference TRBV2 and TRBJ2-2, reads EPEVTQTPSHQVTQMGQEVILRCVPISNHLYFYWYRQILGQKVEFLVSFYNNEISEKSEIFDDQFSVERPDGSNFTLKIRSTKLEDSAMYFCASIRENSGELFFGEGSRLTVL.

This clonotype was detected many times. The chain has TRBV27 and TRBJ2-2, with 7 bases aligning to TRBD1. The length of the CDR3 is 16 residues. The V segment lost 2 bases and the J segment 0 bases; nucleotides outside the gene matches: 3. CDR1 is MNHEY and CDR2 is SMNVEV in the germline V gene (reference sequence). The CDR3 nucleotides are TGTGCCAGCAGTTTACAGGGGGATCCGAACACCGGGGAGCTGTTTTTT. This sequence encodes CASSLQGDPNTGELFF.

This clonotype was detected many times. The chain links TRBV7-2 to TRBJ2-7; 7 bases fit TRBD1. The V gene's germline CDR1 is SGHTA and CDR2 FQGNSA. With 2 bases clipped from V and 6 bases from J, the junction kept 10 bases outside the gene matches. CDR3 size: 15 residues. CDR3 nucleotides: TGTGCCAGCAGCTTAAGCGTTTTCAGGGGGAGCGAGCAGTACTTC. It translates to CASSLSVFRGSEQYF.

In this sample, this clonotype turned up many times. V gene TRBV5-6 combines with J gene TRBJ2-6; maybe TRBD2 (5 bases). Germline CDR1 is SGHDT and CDR2 is YYEEEE. This CDR3 spans 17 amino acids. V shed 3 bases and J shed 1 base, with 14 bases lying between them. The CDR3, as DNA: TGTGCCAGCAGCTCTTTACCTTGGACTTCTGGGGCCAACGTCCTGACTTTC. This gives the protein CASSSLPWTSGANVLTF.

This clonotype was detected many times. The V gene is TRBV20-1, the J gene TRBJ2-1; tentative D call: TRBD2 (6 bases). The V gene lost 7 bases and the J gene lost 4 bases, with 17 bases spanning the gap. Germline CDR1 is DFQATT and CDR2 is SNEGSKA (reference sequence). The CDR3 loop spans 14 amino acids. The CDR3 sequence is CSVQRSGVYNEQFF. CDR3 in DNA: TGCAGTGTTCAGAGGTCGGGAGTTTACAATGAGCAGTTCTTC.

The rearrangement joins TRBV6-2 or TRBV6-3 to TRBJ2-2, with D tentatively TRBD1 or TRBD2 (5 bases each). V gave up 8 bases and J gave up 1 base, with 11 bases separating them. CDR1 is MNHEY and CDR2 is SVGEGT in the germline V gene. The length of the CDR3 is 14 residues. The chain's CDR3 is CASLGRKNTGELFF. CDR3 in DNA: TGTGCCAGCCTGGGACGGAAGAACACCGGGGAGCTGTTTTTT.

Many counts were recorded for this clonotype. The rearrangement links TRBV20-1 to TRBJ2-7; 8 positions agree with TRBD2. The length of the CDR3 is 14 residues. In germline, CDR1 is DFQATT, CDR2 SNEGSKA (reference sequence). V trimming: 3 bases; J trimming: 1 base; junction bases outside the gene matches: 5. CDR3 sequence (DNA): TGCAGTGCTAGCGGGTCGGGAGGGTCCTACGAGCAGTACTTC. Translating gives CSASGSGGSYEQYF.

This clonotype showed up many times. J is TRBJ1-5 and V is TRBV7-2; the match to TRBD1 covers 7 bases. Germline V CDR1 and CDR2: SGHTA, FQGNSA. The V segment lost 5 bases and the J segment 0 bases; nucleotides outside the gene matches: 7. The CDR3 spans 16 residues. The chain's CDR3 is CASSVGQANSNQPQHF. The CDR3 bases are TGTGCCAGCAGCGTCGGACAGGCTAATAGCAATCAGCCCCAGCATTTT.

This clonotype was counted many times. The chain combines TRBV7-2 with TRBJ2-4, with 7 bases that match TRBD1. CDR1 and CDR2 from the germline V gene are SGHTA and FQGNSA. The CDR3 runs 13 residues. V dropped 3 bases and J dropped 6; count of bases not matched to a gene: 2. This chain's CDR3 is CASSFDRANIQYF. CDR3 coding DNA: TGTGCCAGCAGCTTCGACAGGGCAAACATTCAGTACTTC.

This clonotype occurred a few times. The rearrangement links TRBV29-1 to TRBJ2-5, with 8 bases lining up with TRBD1. The CDR3 is 14 residues long. Trimming removed 4 bases from V and 5 bases from J; junction bases left unmatched: 9. Germline CDR1 reads SQVTM; CDR2 reads ANQGSEA. CDR3 DNA: TGCAGCGTTGGGAAGACAGGGGTCATGGAGACCCAGTACTTC. Translation gives CSVGKTGVMETQYF.

Ten or more counts support this clonotype. The chain is built from TRBV6-2 or TRBV6-3 and TRBJ2-1, with D possibly being TRBD2 (7 bases). CDR1 and CDR2 from the germline V gene are MNHEY and SVGEGT. V was pared by 2 bases and J by 6 bases, with 11 bases between. The CDR3 is made up of 14 amino acids. The CDR3 bases are TGTGCCAGCAGTTACCTCGGGGGGCCCAATGAGCAGTTCTTC. Translated, it gives CASSYLGGPNEQFF.

The sample holds a few counts of this clonotype. This sequence joins TRBV10-3 and TRBJ1-5; 7 nucleotides match TRBD1. This CDR3 comprises 12 residues. In germline, CDR1 is ENHRY, CDR2 SYGVKD. J lost 5 bases, V lost 10 bases, and 5 bases had no gene match. The CDR3 bases are TGTGCCACGAGGGACAGCGATCAGCCCCAGCATTTT. Translated: CATRDSDQPQHF.

This chain joins TRBV19 and TRBJ1-5; 12 bases align to TRBD1. V trimming: 4 bases; J trimming: 6 bases; junction bases outside the gene matches: 4. CDR3 size: 15 residues. Germline assignment: CDR1 LNHDA and CDR2 SQIVND (reference sequence). The CDR3 protein is CASSTGTGGLQPQHF. The CDR3 bases are TGTGCCAGTAGTACCGGGACAGGGGGCCTTCAGCCCCAGCATTTT.

This clonotype has at least ten counts. The V gene is TRBV15, the J gene TRBJ2-1; 8 bases are shared with TRBD1. The CDR3 is made up of 14 amino acids. With 8 bases clipped from V and 4 bases from J, the junction kept 7 bases outside the gene matches. Germline V gives CDR1 LNHNV, CDR2 YYDKDF (reference sequence). CDR3 in amino acids: CATSTGGPYNEQFF. The DNA of the CDR3 is TGTGCCACCTCAACAGGGGGACCATACAATGAGCAGTTCTTC.

This clonotype was seen many times. The J gene is TRBJ1-3, the V gene TRBV2, with TRBD1 matching over 9 bases. The CDR3 sequence is 14 residues long. Trimming cost V 7 bases and J 4 bases; bases outside gene matches: 5. CDR1 SNHLY and CDR2 FYNNEI come from the germline V gene. CDR3 sequence: CASNTGGLGNTIYF. In DNA form, the CDR3 reads TGTGCCAGCAACACAGGGGGCTTAGGAAACACCATATATTTT.